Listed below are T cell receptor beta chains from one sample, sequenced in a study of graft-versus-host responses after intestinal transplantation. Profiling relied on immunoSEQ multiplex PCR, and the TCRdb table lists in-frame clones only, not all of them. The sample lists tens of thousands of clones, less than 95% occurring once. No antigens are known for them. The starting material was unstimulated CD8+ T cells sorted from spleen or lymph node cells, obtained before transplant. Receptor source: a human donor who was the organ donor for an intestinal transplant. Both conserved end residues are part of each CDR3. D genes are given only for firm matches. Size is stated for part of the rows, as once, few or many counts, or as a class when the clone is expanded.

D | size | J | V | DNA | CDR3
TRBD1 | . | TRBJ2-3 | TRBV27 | TGTGCCAGCAGTGTGGACAGGGGAGGCTCAGATACGCAGTATTTT | CASSVDRGGSDTQYF
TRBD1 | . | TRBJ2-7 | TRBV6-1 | TGTGCCGGCAAAAAAGCAGGGGACAGGACCTACGAGCAGTACTTC | CAGKKAGDRTYEQYF
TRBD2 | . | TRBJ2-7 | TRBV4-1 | TGCGCCAGCAGCCAAGTAGCGGGAGGCTCCTACGAGCAGTACTTC | CASSQVAGGSYEQYF
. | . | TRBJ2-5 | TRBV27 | TGTGCCAGCAGTCCCCGGACCAGAAGGGCAAGAGGGACCCAGTACTTC | CASSPRTRRARGTQYF
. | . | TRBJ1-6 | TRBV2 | TGTGCCAGCAGTCTAGAACATAATTCACCCCTCCACTTT | CASSLEHNSPLHF
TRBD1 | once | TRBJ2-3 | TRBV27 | TGTGCCAGCAGTACATTCCCCGGACAGGGGGGAATAGGTACGCAGTATTTT | CASSTFPGQGGIGTQYF
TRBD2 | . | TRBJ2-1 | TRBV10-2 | TGCGCCAGCCAGGGACTAGCGGGGGGGCCCGCCTACAATGAGCAGTTCTTC | CASQGLAGGPAYNEQFF
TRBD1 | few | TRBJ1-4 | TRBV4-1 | TGCGCCAGCAGCCAACCGGGACAGGGTTGGGAAAAACTGTTTTTT | CASSQPGQGWEKLFF
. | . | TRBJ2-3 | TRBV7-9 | TGTGCCAGCACCTTCGTGCGTGGGGGCGAGTCGAGCACAGATACGCAGTATTTT | CASTFVRGGESSTDTQYF
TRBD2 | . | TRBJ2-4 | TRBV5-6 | TGTGCCAGCAGCCCGGGACTAGCGGGCCAGTACTTC | CASSPGLAGQYF
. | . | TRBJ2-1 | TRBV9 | TGTGCCAGCAGCGTCGGGGTGTACGGGAGCCACAATGAGCAGTTCTTC | CASSVGVYGSHNEQFF
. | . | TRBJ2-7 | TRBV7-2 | TGTGCCAGCAGCTACACGGGGGTCGGCTACGAGCAGTACTTC | CASSYTGVGYEQYF
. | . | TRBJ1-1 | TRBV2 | TGTGCCAGCAATGTCGGGCGAATGAACACTGAAGCTTTCTTT | CASNVGRMNTEAFF
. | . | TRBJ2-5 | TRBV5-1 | TGCGCCAGCAGCTTCGGGGGCGCGTGGGAGACCCAGTACTTC | CASSFGGAWETQYF
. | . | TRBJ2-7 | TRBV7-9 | TGTGCCAGCAGCTTAACTCCCTACGAGCAGTACTTC | CASSLTPYEQYF
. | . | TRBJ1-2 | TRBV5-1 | TGCGCCAGCAGCTTGGCGGGGGTATCACTGGGGCGCTTC | CASSLAGVSLGRF
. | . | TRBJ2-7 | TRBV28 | TGTGCCAGCAGTCTTAGGACTGCCGCTTCCTACGAGCAGTACTTC | CASSLRTAASYEQYF
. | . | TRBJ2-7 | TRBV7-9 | TGTGCCAGCAGCTTCGCGGAGAGCGAGCAGTACTTC | CASSFAESEQYF
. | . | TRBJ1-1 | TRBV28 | TGTGCCAGCAGCCAAATCGTGAACACTGAAGCTTTCTTT | CASSQIVNTEAFF
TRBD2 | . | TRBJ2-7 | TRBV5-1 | TGCGCCAGTGCTTTTAGCGGGAGCGCGTGGGAGCAGTACTTC | CASAFSGSAWEQYF
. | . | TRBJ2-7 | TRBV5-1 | TGCGCCAGCAGACGGGACAAGACCTACGAGCAGTACTTC | CASRRDKTYEQYF
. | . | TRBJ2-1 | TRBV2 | TGTGCCAGCAGTTCGACCCCAGGGGTTTCCTACAATGAGCAGTTCTTC | CASSSTPGVSYNEQFF
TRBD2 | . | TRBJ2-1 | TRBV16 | TGTGCCAGCAGATTAGGACTAGCGTCCTACAATGAGCAGTTCTTC | CASRLGLASYNEQFF
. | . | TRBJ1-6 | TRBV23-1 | TGCGCCAGCAGTCAGCCGGGGGTAGAGTCACCCCTCCACTTT | CASSQPGVESPLHF
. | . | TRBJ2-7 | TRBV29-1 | TGCAGCGTCCAGGACCGGCCCTACGAGCAGTACTTC | CSVQDRPYEQYF
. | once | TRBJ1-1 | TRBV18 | TGTGCCAGCTCACCACCAGAGAACACTGAAGCTTTCTTT | CASSPPENTEAFF
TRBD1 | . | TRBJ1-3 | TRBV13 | TGTGCCAGCAGCTATGGACAGGGGTTCTTCTCTGGAAACACCATATATTTT | CASSYGQGFFSGNTIYF
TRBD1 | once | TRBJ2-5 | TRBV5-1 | TGCGCCAGCAGCCCGGAACAGGGGGGAGAGACCCAGTACTTC | CASSPEQGGETQYF